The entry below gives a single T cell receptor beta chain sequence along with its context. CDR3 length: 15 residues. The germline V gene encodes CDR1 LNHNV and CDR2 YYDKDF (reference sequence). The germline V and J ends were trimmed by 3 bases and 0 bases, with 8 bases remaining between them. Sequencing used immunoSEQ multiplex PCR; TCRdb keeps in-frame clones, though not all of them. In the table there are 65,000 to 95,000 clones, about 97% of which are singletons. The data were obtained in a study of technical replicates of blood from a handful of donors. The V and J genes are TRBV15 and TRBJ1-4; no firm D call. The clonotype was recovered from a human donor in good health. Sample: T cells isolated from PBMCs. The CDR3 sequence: CATSRESATNEKLFF. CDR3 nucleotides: TGTGCCACCAGCAGGGAAAGCGCAACTAATGAAAAACTGTTTTTT.